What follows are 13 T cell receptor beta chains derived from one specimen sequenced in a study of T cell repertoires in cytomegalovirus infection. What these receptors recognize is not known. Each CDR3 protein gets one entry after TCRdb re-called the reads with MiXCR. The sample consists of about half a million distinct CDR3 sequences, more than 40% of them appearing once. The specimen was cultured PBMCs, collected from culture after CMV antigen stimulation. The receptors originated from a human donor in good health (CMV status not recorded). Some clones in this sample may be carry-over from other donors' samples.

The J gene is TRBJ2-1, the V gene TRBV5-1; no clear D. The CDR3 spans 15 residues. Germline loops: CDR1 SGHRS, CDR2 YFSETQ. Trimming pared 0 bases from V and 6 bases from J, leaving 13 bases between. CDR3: CASSLEWTGANEQFF. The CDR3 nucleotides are TGCGCCAGCAGCTTGGAGTGGACCGGAGCCAATGAGCAGTTCTTC.

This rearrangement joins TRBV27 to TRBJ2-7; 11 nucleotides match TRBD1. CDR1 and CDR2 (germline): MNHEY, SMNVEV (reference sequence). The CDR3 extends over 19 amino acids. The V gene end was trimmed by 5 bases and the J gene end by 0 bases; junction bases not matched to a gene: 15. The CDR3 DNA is TGTGCCAGCAGTACCCCCGGGACAGGGGGATTCCTGAGCTCCTACGAGCAGTACTTC. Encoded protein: CASSTPGTGGFLSSYEQYF.

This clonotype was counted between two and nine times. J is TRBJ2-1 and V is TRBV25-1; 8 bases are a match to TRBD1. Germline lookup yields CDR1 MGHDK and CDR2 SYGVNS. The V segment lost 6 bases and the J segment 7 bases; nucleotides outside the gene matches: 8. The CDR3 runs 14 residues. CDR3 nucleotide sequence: TGTGCCAGCAGGACCGACAGGGGAGTAAATGAGCAGTTCTTC. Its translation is CASRTDRGVNEQFF.

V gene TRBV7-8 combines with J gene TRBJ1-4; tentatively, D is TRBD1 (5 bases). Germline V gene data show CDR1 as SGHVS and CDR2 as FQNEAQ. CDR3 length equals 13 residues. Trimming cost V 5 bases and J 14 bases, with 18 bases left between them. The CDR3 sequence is CASSVRVSRRLFF. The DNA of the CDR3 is TGTGCCAGCAGCGTCAGGGTTTCCCGTCGTCTGTTTTTT.

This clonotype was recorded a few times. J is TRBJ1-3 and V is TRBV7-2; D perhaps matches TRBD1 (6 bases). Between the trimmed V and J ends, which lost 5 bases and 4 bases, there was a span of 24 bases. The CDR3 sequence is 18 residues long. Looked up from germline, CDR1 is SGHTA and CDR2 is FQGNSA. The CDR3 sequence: CASSPWTATSTVGNTIYF. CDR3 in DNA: TGTGCCAGCAGCCCCTGGACAGCAACTTCGACGGTAGGAAACACCATATATTTT.

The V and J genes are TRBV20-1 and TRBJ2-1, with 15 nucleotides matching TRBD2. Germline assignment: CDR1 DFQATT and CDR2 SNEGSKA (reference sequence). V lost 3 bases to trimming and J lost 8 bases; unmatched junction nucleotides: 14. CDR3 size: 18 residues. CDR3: CSARGRTSGRALLDEQFF. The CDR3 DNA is TGCAGTGCTAGGGGCCGGACTAGCGGGAGGGCCCTCTTAGATGAGCAGTTCTTC.

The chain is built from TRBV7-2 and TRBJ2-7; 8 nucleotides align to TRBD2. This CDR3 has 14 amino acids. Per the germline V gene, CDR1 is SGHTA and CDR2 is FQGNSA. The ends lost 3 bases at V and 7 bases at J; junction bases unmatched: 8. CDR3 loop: CASSFSSGFEEQYF. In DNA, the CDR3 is TGTGCCAGCAGCTTCTCTAGCGGGTTTGAAGAGCAGTACTTC. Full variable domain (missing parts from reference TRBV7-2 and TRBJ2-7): GAGVSQSPSNKVTEKGKDVELRCDPISGHTALYWYRQSLGQGLEFLIYFQGNSAPDKSGLPSDRFSAERTGGSVSTLTIQRTQQEDSAVYLCASSFSSGFEEQYFGPGTRLTVT.

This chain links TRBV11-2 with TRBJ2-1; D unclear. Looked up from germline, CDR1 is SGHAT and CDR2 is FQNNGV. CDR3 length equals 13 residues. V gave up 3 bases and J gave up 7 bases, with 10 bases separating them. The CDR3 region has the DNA TGTGCCAGCAGCTTCATGTCCCAAAATGAGCAGTTCTTC. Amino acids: CASSFMSQNEQFF.

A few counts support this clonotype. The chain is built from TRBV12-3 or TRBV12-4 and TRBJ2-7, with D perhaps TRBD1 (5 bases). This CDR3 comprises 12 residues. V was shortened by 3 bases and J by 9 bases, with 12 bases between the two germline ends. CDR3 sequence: CASSLTATRQYF. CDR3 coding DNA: TGTGCCAGCAGTTTGACAGCTACGAGGCAGTACTTC.

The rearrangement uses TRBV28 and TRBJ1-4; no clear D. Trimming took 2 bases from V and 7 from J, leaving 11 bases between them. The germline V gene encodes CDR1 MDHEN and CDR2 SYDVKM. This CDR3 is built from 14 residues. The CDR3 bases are TGTGCCAGCAGTTTAAGCCGTGGAGTTGAAAAACTGTTTTTT. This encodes CASSLSRGVEKLFF.

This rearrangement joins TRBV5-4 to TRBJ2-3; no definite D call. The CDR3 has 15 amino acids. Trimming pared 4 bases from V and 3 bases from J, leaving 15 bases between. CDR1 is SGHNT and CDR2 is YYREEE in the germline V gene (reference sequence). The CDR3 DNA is TGTGCCAGCAGCAGAGGTCCCTCAGGTACAGATACGCAGTATTTT. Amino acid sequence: CASSRGPSGTDTQYF.

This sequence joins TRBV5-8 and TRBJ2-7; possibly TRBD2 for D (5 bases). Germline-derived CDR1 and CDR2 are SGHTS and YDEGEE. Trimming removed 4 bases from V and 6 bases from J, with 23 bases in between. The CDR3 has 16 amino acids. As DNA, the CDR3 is TGTGCCAGCAGCGCCCCCGGGGTCTCGAGGATGGGCGAGCAGTACTTC. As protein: CASSAPGVSRMGEQYF.

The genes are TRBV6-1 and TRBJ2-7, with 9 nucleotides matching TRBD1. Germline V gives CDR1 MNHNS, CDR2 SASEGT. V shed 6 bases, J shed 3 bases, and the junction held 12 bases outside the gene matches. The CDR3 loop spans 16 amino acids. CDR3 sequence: CASRSGTGRALYEQYF. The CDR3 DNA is TGTGCCAGCAGGTCCGGGACAGGGAGGGCCCTCTACGAGCAGTACTTC.